This TCR beta chain was captured by sequencing in a study of early T cells in non-severe SARS-CoV-2 infection. In its sample, this clonotype was seen many times. V was cut by 0 bases and J by 8 bases, with 17 bases left in between. The germline V gene encodes CDR1 MNHEY and CDR2 SVGAGI. This CDR3 spans 16 amino acids. TCRdb fed the 5' RACE reads into MiXCR, producing one record per CDR3 protein. The sample consists of tens of thousands of distinct CDR3 sequences, 12% of them appearing once. V and J are TRBV6-5 and TRBJ2-1, with D perhaps matching TRBD2 (6 bases). The sequencing sample was made of whole blood. The TCR comes from an adult who was a healthcare worker with PCR-confirmed SARS-CoV-2 infection or an uninfected control (not recorded which). CDR3: CASSYSSAGPGDEQFF. CDR3 DNA: TGTGCCAGCAGTTACTCATCCGCGGGGCCAGGTGATGAGCAGTTCTTC.